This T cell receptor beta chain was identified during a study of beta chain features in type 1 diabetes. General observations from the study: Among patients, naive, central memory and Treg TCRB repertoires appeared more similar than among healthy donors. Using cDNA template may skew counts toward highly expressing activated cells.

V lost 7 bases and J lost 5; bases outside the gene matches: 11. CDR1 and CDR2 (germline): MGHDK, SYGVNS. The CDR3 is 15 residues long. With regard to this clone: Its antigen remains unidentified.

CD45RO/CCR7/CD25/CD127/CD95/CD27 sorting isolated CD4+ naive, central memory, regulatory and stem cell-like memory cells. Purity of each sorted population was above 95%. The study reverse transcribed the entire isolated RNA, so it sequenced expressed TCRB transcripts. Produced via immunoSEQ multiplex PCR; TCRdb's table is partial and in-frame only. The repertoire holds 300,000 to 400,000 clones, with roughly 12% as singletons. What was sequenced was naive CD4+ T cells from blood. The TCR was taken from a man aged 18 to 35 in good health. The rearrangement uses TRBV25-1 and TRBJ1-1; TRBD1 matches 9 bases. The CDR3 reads CASMKQGALITEAFF. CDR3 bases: TGTGCCAGCATGAAACAGGGGGCATTAATAACTGAAGCTTTCTTT.